This T cell receptor (beta chain) was sequenced for a study of blood T cell repertoires in COVID-19. Turning to the study itself: The United States, Italy and Spain supplied acute and convalescent COVID-19 samples. From T cells, B-cell-depleted T cells, or PBMCs came the material, which was cDNA or gDNA.

As processed by the authors: Reference gene primer amplification yielded estimated nucleated cell counts. Only in-frame clones appear in the TCRdb table, and some are missing; sequencing was by immunoSEQ multiplex PCR. The V and J calls and clone size come from that table; D and trimming were worked out from the DNA. The data hold around 71,000 clones, with about 89% observed a single time. The length of the CDR3 is 14 residues. Germline V gene sequence: CDR1 MNHEY, CDR2 SVGEGT. The ends lost 6 bases at V and 6 bases at J; junction bases unmatched: 6. Sequencing was carried out using peripheral blood. The chain combines TRBV6-2 or TRBV6-3 with TRBJ1-5, with 9 bases matching TRBD1. The source is a woman between 55 and 75 years old with acute or convalescent COVID-19. The CDR3 reads CASSATGGGQPQHF. Written as DNA, the CDR3 is TGTGCCAGCAGCGCTACAGGGGGCGGTCAGCCCCAGCATTTT.